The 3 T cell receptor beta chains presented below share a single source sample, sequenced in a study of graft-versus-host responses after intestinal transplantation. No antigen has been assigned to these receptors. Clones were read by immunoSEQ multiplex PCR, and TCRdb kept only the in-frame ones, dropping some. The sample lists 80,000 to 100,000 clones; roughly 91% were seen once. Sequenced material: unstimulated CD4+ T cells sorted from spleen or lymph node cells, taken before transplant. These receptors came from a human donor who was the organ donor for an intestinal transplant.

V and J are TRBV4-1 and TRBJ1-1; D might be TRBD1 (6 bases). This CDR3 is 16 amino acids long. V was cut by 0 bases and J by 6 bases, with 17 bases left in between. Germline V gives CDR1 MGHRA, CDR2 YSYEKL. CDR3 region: CASSQDPQGILAEAFF. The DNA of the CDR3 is TGCGCCAGCAGCCAAGATCCCCAGGGGATCCTGGCTGAAGCTTTCTTT.

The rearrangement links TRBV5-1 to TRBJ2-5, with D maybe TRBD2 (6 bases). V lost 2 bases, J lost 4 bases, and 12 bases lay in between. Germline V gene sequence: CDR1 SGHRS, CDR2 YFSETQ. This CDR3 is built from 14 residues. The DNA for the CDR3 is TGCGCCAGCAGCTTTGGGGGGTCGGGAGAGACCCAGTACTTC. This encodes CASSFGGSGETQYF.

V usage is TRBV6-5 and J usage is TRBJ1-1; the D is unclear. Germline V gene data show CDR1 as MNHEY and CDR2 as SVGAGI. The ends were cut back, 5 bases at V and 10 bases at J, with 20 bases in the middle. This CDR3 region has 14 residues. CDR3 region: CASSTPNGRAGAFF. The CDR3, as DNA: TGTGCCAGCAGTACCCCCAATGGGAGAGCGGGAGCTTTCTTT.